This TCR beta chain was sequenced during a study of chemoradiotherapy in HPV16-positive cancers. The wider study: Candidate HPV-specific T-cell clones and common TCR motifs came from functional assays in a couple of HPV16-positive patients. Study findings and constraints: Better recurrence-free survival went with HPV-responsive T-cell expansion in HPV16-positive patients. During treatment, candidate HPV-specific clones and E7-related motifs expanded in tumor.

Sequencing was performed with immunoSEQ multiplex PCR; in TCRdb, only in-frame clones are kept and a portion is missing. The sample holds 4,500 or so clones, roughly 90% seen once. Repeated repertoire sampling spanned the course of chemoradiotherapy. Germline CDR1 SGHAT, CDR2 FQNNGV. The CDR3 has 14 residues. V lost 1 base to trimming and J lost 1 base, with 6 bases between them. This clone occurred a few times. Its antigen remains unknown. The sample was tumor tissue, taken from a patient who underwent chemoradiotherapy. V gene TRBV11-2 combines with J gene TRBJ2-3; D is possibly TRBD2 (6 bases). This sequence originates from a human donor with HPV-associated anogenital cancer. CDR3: CASSLGGGTDTQYF. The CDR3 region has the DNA TGTGCCAGCAGCTTAGGCGGGGGCACAGATACGCAGTATTTT.